Below are 18 T cell receptor beta chains sequenced from a single sample in a study of regulatory T cells in long-lasting Graves disease. Time point noted: newly diagnosed GD, antithyroid drugs for less than 3 months. PBMCs provided the RNA from which the TCR library was made. Combining iRepertoire HTBI primers with Arm-PCR of CDR3 regions, the authors built TCR beta libraries. TCRdb fed the multiplex PCR reads into MiXCR, producing one record per CDR3 protein. This table holds hundreds of thousands of distinct CDR3 sequences, less than 20% found once. Sample: peripheral blood mononuclear cells (PBMCs), taken at new diagnosis, from a patient treated with antithyroid drugs. Source of these receptors: a female donor with Graves disease.

This clonotype was recorded a few times. A much larger clone lies a single base off, so this may be a read error. The chain carries TRBV12-3 or TRBV12-4 and TRBJ2-1; D perhaps matches TRBD2 (6 bases). The V gene lost 2 bases and the J gene lost 7 bases, with 12 bases spanning the gap. CDR3 length: 14 residues. For the CDR3, the DNA is TGTGCCAGCAGTTTAACGGGAGTCGGAAATGAGCAGTTCTTC. Its protein product is CASSLTGVGNEQFF.

Points on this clonotype: A much larger clone lies one base from this, so it may be a read error. This sequence joins TRBV20-1 and TRBJ2-4; the match to TRBD2 covers 11 bases. V shed 4 bases, J shed 13 bases, and the junction held 15 bases outside the gene matches. Germline assignment: CDR1 DFQATT and CDR2 SNEGSKA (reference sequence). The CDR3 extends over 15 amino acids. The CDR3 nucleotides read TGCAGTGCTACCACTAGCGGGAGCTCCTACAATGAGCAGTACTTC. Translation gives CSATTSGSSYNEQYF.

This clonotype was seen many times. The V call is TRBV4-1, the J call TRBJ2-2, with 7 nucleotides matching TRBD1. Looked up from germline, CDR1 is MGHRA and CDR2 is YSYEKL. This CDR3 has 16 residues. J was trimmed by 1 base and V by 1 base; bases with no gene match: 3. In DNA form, the CDR3 reads TGCGCCAGCAGCCAAGCAGGGGGTGGGAACACCGGGGAGCTGTTTTTT. It yields the protein CASSQAGGGNTGELFF.

This clonotype was found many times. This chain uses TRBV5-6 with TRBJ2-1; 10 bases are a match to TRBD1. The CDR3 totals 15 residues. Unmatched junction bases numbered 8, after V lost 4 bases and J lost 7 bases. Germline CDR1 is SGHDT and CDR2 is YYEEEE. CDR3 sequence (DNA): TGTGCCAGCAGCAGACAGGGGGCGTTAAAGAATGAGCAGTTCTTC. This translates into CASSRQGALKNEQFF. Combining the CDR3 with reference TRBV5-6 and TRBJ2-1 gives the whole variable domain DAGVTQSPTHLIKTRGQQVTLRCSPKSGHDTVSWYQQALGQGPQFIFQYYEEEERQRGNFPDRFSGHQFPNYSSELNVNALLLGDSALYLCASSRQGALKNEQFFGPGTRLTVL.

This clonotype occurred many times. The V and J genes are TRBV6-1 and TRBJ1-2; weak D call: TRBD1 (5 bases). V lost 8 bases and J lost 6, with 10 bases in between. Germline values: CDR1 MNHNS, CDR2 SASEGT. This CDR3 comprises 11 residues. CDR3 in DNA: TGTGCCAGCCACCCGGGGCATGGCTACACCTTC. Amino acid sequence: CASHPGHGYTF.

The rearrangement joins TRBV13 to TRBJ2-4; D gene uncertain. Germline CDR1 and CDR2: PRHDT and FYEKMQ (reference sequence). CDR3 length: 13 residues. Trimming stripped 4 bases from V and 13 bases from J, with 17 bases between. The DNA of the CDR3 is TGTGCCAGCAGCTACCCCTCGGGCCGCAGCCAGTACTTC. Its translation: CASSYPSGRSQYF.

This clonotype was seen at least ten times. V usage is TRBV10-3 and J usage is TRBJ2-7; D call uncertain. Trimming pared 0 bases from V and 6 bases from J, leaving 9 bases between. CDR1 ENHRY and CDR2 SYGVKD come from the germline V gene. The CDR3 spans 13 residues. The CDR3 DNA sequence: TGTGCCATCAGTGAGTCAATCCTGGGCGAGCAGTACTTC. This sequence encodes CAISESILGEQYF.

In this sample, this clonotype turned up a few times. The V call is TRBV20-1, the J call TRBJ2-5, with 7 bases lining up with TRBD2. The CDR3 totals 13 residues. J was trimmed by 2 bases and V by 3 bases; bases with no gene match: 3. CDR1 and CDR2 from the germline V gene are DFQATT and SNEGSKA (reference sequence). The CDR3 coding sequence is TGCAGTGCTAGGAGACTAGCACAAGAGACCCAGTACTTC. Amino acid sequence: CSARRLAQETQYF.

This clonotype occurred many times. The gene calls are TRBV11-2 and TRBJ1-1; TRBD1 is a possible D gene (5 bases). This CDR3 comprises 14 residues. Germline CDR1 SGHAT, CDR2 FQNNGV. V was pared by 5 bases and J by 2 bases, with 12 bases between. The CDR3 loop is CASSPTGFNTEAFF. CDR3 coding DNA: TGTGCCAGCAGCCCAACAGGATTTAACACTGAAGCTTTCTTT.

This clonotype was counted ten times or more. The chain links TRBV24-1 to TRBJ1-2; D gene uncertain. Trimming removed 0 bases from V and 5 bases from J, with 9 bases in between. CDR1 and CDR2 (germline): KGHDR, SFDVKD. The CDR3 has 14 residues. The CDR3 is CATSDLEILYGYTF. In DNA, the CDR3 is TGTGCCACCAGTGATTTGGAAATTCTTTATGGCTACACCTTC.

In this sample, this clonotype turned up a few times. The V gene is TRBV10-3, the J gene TRBJ2-7, with 7 bases aligning to TRBD2. The junction had 8 bases not matched to a gene; V was cut back by 3 bases and J by 0 bases. This CDR3 is built from 16 residues. The germline gives CDR1 ENHRY, CDR2 SYGVKD. The CDR3 sequence: CAISDTGGTNSYEQYF. The CDR3 nucleotides are TGTGCCATCAGTGACACGGGCGGGACTAACTCCTACGAGCAGTACTTC.

This clonotype was detected ten times or more. V gene TRBV12-5 combines with J gene TRBJ1-5; the D is unclear. Germline CDR1 is LGHNT and CDR2 is FRNRAP. V was cut by 2 bases and J by 7 bases, with 0 bases left in between. The CDR3 is 10 amino acids. CDR3 region: CASGLQPQHF. As DNA, the CDR3 is TGTGCTAGTGGTTTGCAGCCCCAGCATTTT. Full variable domain (missing parts from reference TRBV12-5 and TRBJ1-5): DARVTQTPRHKVTEMGQEVTMRCQPILGHNTVFWYRQTMMQGLELLAYFRNRAPLDDSGMPKDRFSAEMPDATLATLKIQPSEPRDSAVYFCASGLQPQHFGDGTRLSIL.

This clonotype was recorded at least ten times. The chain is built from TRBV28 and TRBJ2-5, with D possibly matching TRBD2 (7 bases). Germline V gene sequence: CDR1 MDHEN, CDR2 SYDVKM. CDR3 length equals 15 residues. The V gene lost 6 bases and the J gene lost 2 bases, with 16 bases spanning the gap. CDR3 nucleotides: TGTGCCAGCAGCCAGGGAGGGGGGTTTCAAGAGACCCAGTACTTC. Its translation: CASSQGGGFQETQYF.

This clonotype was seen ten or more times. CDR3 sequence reads: CASRTISGFTDTQYF. CDR3 DNA: TGTGCCAGCCGTACCATTAGCGGATTCACAGATACGCAGTATTTT. V and J are TRBV12-3 or TRBV12-4 and TRBJ2-3, with a tentative D call TRBD2 (6 bases). CDR3 length: 15 residues. V lost 8 bases and J lost 2, with 17 bases in between.

In this sample, this clonotype turned up many times. The genes are TRBV12-5 and TRBJ2-1, with TRBD2 matching over 8 bases. Germline V gene lookup returns CDR1 LGHNT and CDR2 FRNRAP. The CDR3 loop spans 17 amino acids. J was trimmed by 1 base and V by 0 bases; bases with no gene match: 5. CDR3 in amino acids: CASGLVRLAPSYNEQFF. CDR3 bases: TGTGCTAGTGGTTTGGTACGACTAGCGCCATCCTACAATGAGCAGTTCTTC.

The chain employs TRBV4-1 and TRBJ1-2, with a possible D match to TRBD1 (6 bases). Deletions cut 1 base from V and 4 bases from J, with 13 bases between. The CDR3 consists of 15 residues. Germline V gives CDR1 MGHRA, CDR2 YSYEKL. This CDR3 reads CASSQASQGTYGYTF. CDR3 bases: TGCGCCAGCAGCCAAGCCTCACAGGGTACCTATGGCTACACCTTC.

This clonotype appeared many times. The V and J genes are TRBV2 and TRBJ2-7, with D tentatively TRBD1 (6 bases). Trimming pared 0 bases from V and 4 bases from J, leaving 16 bases between. The CDR3 is made up of 16 amino acids. Per the germline V gene, CDR1 is SNHLY and CDR2 is FYNNEI. The CDR3 spells CASSEARQGRFYEQYF. CDR3 coding DNA: TGTGCCAGCAGTGAAGCCAGGCAGGGGAGATTTTACGAGCAGTACTTC. Looking up the rest from reference TRBV2 and TRBJ2-7 gives the full variable domain: EPEVTQTPSHQVTQMGQEVILRCVPISNHLYFYWYRQILGQKVEFLVSFYNNEISEKSEIFDDQFSVERPDGSNFTLKIRSTKLEDSAMYFCASSEARQGRFYEQYFGPGTRLTVT.

Notes on this clonotype: A far more abundant clone sits one base away, making this likely a read error. V gene TRBV5-4 combines with J gene TRBJ2-7; D is possibly TRBD2 (6 bases). V was pared by 4 bases and J by 5 bases, with 19 bases between. The length of the CDR3 is 15 residues. CDR1 is SGHNT, CDR2 YYREEE, per germline (reference sequence). The CDR3 nucleotides are TGTGCCAGCAGCGGGTTGGCGGGGATATCCCACGAGCAGTACTTC. Translating it yields CASSGLAGISHEQYF. The full variable domain, with the rest looked up from reference TRBV5-4 and TRBJ2-7, is ETGVTQSPTHLIKTRGQQVTLRCSSQSGHNTVSWYQQALGQGPQFIFQYYREEENGRGNFPPRFSGLQFPNYSSELNVNALELDDSALYLCASSGLAGISHEQYFGPGTRLTVT.